This T cell receptor (beta chain) stems from a study of T cell responses to AZD1222 COVID-19 vaccine. The CDR3 totals 14 residues. The trim removed 3 bases at V and 4 bases at J, leaving 6 bases unmatched. Germline V CDR1 and CDR2: KGHSH, LQKENI. The study, taken as a whole, reports: Among spike-specific TCRs, nearly half reportedly target unmutated variant regions. Clonal diversity was possibly underestimated, and the donors were mostly white British, with more females. Repertoires were sampled only after the peak T cell response. Spike-specific TCRs gained breadth and depth after people received two AZD1222 doses.

Worth noting for this clone: Its antigen remains unidentified.

Only in-frame clones appear in the TCRdb table, and some are missing; sequencing was by immunoSEQ multiplex PCR. The sample includes approximately 70,000 clones, around 88% of them seen just once. The receptor was derived from an adult who received the MenACWY meningococcal vaccine as a control. The chain carries TRBV18 and TRBJ2-7; TRBD1 agrees at 7 bases. The sample consisted of peripheral blood, taken 28 days after the second dose of the MenACWY control vaccine. The CDR3: CASSPRQGGYEQYF. The CDR3 DNA reads TGTGCCAGCTCACCCAGACAGGGCGGGTACGAGCAGTACTTC.